The entry below describes one T cell receptor (beta chain). Its antigen is undetermined. CDR3 length: 13 residues. Per germline, CDR1 DFQATT and CDR2 SNEGSKA (reference sequence). The V and J ends lost 4 bases and 3 bases, in that order; junction bases with no gene match: 3. These data come from a study of tumor-infiltrating lymphocytes in glioblastoma multiforme. Study findings and constraints: The TCR and somatic mutation analysis included just one glioblastoma patient.

TCRB libraries came from RNA via three nested multiplex PCR rounds. TCRB-specific cDNA synthesis used around 550 ng of total RNA. TCRdb re-derived calls from the multiplex PCR reads in MiXCR, one entry per CDR3 protein. The sample yields around 10,000 distinct CDR3 sequences, just over 65% seen once. This chain uses TRBV20-1 with TRBJ2-7, with TRBD1 identical over 10 bases. The clonotype was recovered from a male donor with glioblastoma. The sequencing input was brain tumor tissue. The CDR3 DNA reads TGCAGTGCTAACGGGGACAGGGGCTACGAGCAGTACTTC. Its translation: CSANGDRGYEQYF.